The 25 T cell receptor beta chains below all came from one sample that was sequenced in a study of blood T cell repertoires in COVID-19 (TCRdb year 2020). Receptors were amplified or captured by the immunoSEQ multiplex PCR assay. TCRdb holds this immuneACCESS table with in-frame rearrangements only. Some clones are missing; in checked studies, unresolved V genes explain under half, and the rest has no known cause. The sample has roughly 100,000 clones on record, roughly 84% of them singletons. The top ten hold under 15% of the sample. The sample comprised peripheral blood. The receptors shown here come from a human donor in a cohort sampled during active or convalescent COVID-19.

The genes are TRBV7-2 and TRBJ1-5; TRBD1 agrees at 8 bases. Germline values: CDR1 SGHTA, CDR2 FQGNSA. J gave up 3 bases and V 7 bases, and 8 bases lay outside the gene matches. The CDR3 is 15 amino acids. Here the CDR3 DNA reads TGTGCCAGCACCCTCAGGGGGCTGGTCAATCAGCCCCAGCATTTT. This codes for CASTLRGLVNQPQHF. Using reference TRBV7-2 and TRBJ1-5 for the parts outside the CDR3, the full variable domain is GAGVSQSPSNKVTEKGKDVELRCDPISGHTALYWYRQSLGQGLEFLIYFQGNSAPDKSGLPSDRFSAERTGGSVSTLTIQRTQQEDSAVYLCASTLRGLVNQPQHFGDGTRLSIL.

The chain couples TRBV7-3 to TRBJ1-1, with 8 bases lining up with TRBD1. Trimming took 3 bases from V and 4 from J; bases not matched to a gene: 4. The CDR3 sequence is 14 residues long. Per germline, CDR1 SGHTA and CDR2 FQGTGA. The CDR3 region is CASSLDRAVTEAFF. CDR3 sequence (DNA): TGTGCCAGCAGCTTGGACAGGGCCGTCACTGAAGCTTTCTTT.

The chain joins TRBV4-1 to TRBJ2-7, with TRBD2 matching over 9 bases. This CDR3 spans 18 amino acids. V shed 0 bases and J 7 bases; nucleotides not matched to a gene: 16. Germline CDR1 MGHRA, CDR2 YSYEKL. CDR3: CASSQEGLLAGSPLEQYF. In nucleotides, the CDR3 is TGCGCCAGCAGCCAAGAGGGGCTACTAGCGGGTTCCCCCCTGGAGCAGTACTTC.

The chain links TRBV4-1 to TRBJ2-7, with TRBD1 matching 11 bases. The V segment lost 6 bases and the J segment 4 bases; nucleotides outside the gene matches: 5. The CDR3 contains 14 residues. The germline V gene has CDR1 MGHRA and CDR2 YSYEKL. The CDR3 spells CASRFRDRGYEQYF. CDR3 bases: TGCGCCAGCAGGTTCCGGGACAGGGGGTACGAGCAGTACTTC.

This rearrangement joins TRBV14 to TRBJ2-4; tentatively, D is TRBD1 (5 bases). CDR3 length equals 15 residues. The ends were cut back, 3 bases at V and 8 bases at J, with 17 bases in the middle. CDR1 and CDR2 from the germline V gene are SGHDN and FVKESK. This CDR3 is CASSQDTLFRHIQYF. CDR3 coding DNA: TGTGCCAGCAGCCAGGACACTCTATTCCGCCACATTCAGTACTTC.

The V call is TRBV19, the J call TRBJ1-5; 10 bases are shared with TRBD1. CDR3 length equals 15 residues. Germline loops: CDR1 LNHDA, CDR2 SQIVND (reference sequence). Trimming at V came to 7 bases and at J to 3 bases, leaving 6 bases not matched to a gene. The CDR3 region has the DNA TGTGCCAGTAAGGGACAGGGGTGGTCCAATCAGCCCCAGCATTTT. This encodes CASKGQGWSNQPQHF.

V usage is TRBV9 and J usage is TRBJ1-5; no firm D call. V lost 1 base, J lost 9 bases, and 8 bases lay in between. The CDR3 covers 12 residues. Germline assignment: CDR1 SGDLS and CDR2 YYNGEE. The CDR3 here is CASSVPRWPQHF. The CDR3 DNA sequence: TGTGCCAGCAGCGTACCGAGGTGGCCCCAGCATTTT. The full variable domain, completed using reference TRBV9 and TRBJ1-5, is DSGVTQTPKHLITATGQRVTLRCSPRSGDLSVYWYQQSLDQGLQFLIQYYNGEERAKGNILERFSAQQFPDLHSELNLSSLELGDSALYFCASSVPRWPQHFGDGTRLSIL.

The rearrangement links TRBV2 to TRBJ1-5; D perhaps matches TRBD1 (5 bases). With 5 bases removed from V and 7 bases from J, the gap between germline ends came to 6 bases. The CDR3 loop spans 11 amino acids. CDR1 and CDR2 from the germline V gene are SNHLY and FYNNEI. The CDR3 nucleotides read TGTGCCAGCAGTCAGGGCCAGCCCCAGCATTTT. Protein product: CASSQGQPQHF.

For the CDR3, the DNA is TGTGCCAGCATCGGGGGTCGTCGAACCGAAAAACTGTTTTTT. This gives the protein CASIGGRRTEKLFF. The rearrangement uses TRBV21-1 and TRBJ1-4. TRBV21-1 is a pseudogene. The CDR3 runs to 14 residues.

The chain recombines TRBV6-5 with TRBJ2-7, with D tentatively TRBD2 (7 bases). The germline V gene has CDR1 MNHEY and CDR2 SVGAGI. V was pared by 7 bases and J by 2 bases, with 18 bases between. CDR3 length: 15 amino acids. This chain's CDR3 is CASNPGGGLPYEQYF. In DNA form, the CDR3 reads TGTGCCAGCAACCCTGGGGGGGGGCTACCCTACGAGCAGTACTTC.

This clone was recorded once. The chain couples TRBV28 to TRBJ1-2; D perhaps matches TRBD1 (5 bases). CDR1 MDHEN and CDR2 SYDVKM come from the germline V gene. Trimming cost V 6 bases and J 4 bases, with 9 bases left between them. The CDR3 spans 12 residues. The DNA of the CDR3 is TGTGCCAGCAGCCGACAGAGCTATGGCTACACCTTC. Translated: CASSRQSYGYTF.

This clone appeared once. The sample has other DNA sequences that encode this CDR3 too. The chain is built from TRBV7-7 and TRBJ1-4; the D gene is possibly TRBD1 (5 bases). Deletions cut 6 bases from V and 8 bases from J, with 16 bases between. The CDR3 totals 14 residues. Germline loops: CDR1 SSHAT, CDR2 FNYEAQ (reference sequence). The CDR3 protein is CASSPGGGGEKLFF. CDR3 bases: TGTGCCAGCAGTCCCGGGGGAGGCGGAGAAAAACTGTTTTTT.

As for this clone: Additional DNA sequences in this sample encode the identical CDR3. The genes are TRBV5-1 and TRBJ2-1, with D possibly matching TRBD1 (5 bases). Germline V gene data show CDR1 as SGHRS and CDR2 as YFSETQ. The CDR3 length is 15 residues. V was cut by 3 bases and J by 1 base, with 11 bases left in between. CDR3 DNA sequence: TGCGCCAGCAGCTCTAGGGGTGGGTCCTACAATGAGCAGTTCTTC. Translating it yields CASSSRGGSYNEQFF.

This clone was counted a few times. The CDR3 is CASAFYRAEQPQHF. The CDR3 nucleotides are TGTGCCAGTGCCTTCTACAGGGCGGAACAGCCCCAGCATTTT. The chain combines TRBV19 with TRBJ1-5; maybe TRBD1 (6 bases). Germline CDR1 LNHDA, CDR2 SQIVND (reference sequence). Trimming left V 8 bases short and J 7 bases short, with 18 bases between. CDR3 length equals 14 residues.

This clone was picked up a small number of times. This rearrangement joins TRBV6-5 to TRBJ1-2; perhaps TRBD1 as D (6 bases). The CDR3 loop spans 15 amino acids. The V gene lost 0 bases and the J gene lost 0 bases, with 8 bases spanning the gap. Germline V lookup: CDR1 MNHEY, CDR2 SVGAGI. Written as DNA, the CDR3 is TGTGCCAGCAGTTACTCTGGGGGCGCTAACTATGGCTACACCTTC. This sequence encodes CASSYSGGANYGYTF.

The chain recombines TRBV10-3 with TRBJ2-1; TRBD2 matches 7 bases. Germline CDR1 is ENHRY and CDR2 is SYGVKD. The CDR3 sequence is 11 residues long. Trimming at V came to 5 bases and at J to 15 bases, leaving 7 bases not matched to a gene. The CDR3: CAISTSAVLFF. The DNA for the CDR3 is TGTGCCATCAGTACTAGCGCGGTATTGTTCTTC.

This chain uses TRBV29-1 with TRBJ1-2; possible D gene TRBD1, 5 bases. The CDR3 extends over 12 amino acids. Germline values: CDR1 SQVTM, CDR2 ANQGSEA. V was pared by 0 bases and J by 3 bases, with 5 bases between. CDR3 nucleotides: TGCAGCGTTGAAGACAGGGACTATGGCTACACCTTC. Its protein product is CSVEDRDYGYTF.

The CDR3 DNA sequence: TGTGCCAGTAGTGCCCTACAGGGGAAATATAGCAATCAGCCCCAGCATTTT. This gives the protein CASSALQGKYSNQPQHF. This chain uses TRBV19 with TRBJ1-5, with 7 positions matching TRBD1. CDR1 and CDR2 from the germline V gene are LNHDA and SQIVND (reference sequence). The V gene end was trimmed by 5 bases and the J gene end by 0 bases; junction bases not matched to a gene: 10. The CDR3 runs 17 residues. The entire variable domain, with the rest obtained from reference TRBV19 and TRBJ1-5, is as follows: DGGITQSPKYLFRKEGQNVTLSCEQNLNHDAMYWYRQDPGQGLRLIYYSQIVNDFQKGDIAEGYSVSREKKESFPLTVTSAQKNPTAFYLCASSALQGKYSNQPQHFGDGTRLSIL.

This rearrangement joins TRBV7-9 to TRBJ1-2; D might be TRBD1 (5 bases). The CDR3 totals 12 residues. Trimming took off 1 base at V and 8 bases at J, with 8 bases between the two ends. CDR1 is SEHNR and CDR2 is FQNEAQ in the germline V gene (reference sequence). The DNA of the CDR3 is TGTGCCAGCAGCTTAGAGACAGAGGGCTACACCTTC. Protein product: CASSLETEGYTF.

The CDR3 DNA sequence: TGTGCTAGTGGTGCGGAGGGTTACTATGGCTACACCTTC. It translates to CASGAEGYYGYTF. V is TRBV12-5 and J is TRBJ1-2; D is ambiguous. The CDR3 length is 13 residues. V dropped 5 bases and J dropped 3 bases, with 10 bases sitting between them. Germline CDR1 LGHNT, CDR2 FRNRAP.

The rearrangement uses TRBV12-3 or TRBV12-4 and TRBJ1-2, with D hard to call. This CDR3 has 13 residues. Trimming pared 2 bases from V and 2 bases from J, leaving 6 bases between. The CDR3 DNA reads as TGTGCCAGCAGTTTAACGGGGAACTATGGCTACACCTTC. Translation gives CASSLTGNYGYTF.

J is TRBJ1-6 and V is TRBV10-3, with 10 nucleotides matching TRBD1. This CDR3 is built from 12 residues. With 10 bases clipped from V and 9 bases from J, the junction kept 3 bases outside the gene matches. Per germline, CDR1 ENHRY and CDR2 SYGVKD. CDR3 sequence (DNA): TGTGCCACGACAGGGGGCTCTTCACCCCTCCACTTT. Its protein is CATTGGSSPLHF.

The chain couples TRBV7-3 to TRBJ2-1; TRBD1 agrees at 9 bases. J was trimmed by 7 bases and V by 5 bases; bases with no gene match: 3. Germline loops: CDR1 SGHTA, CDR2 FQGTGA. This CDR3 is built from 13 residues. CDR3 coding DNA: TGTGCCAGCAGCCGGGACAGGGTAAATGAGCAGTTCTTC. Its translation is CASSRDRVNEQFF.

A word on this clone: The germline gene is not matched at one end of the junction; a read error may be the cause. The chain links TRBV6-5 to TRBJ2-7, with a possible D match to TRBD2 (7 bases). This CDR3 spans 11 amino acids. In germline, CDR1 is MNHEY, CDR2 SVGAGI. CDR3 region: CASTAGAGKDF. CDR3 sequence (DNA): TGTGCCAGCACCGCGGGGGCAGGGAAGGACTTC.

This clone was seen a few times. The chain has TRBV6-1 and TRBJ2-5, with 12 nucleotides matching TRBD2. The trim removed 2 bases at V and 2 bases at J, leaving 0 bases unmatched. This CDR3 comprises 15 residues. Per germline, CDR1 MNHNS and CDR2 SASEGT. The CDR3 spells CASSELAGGQETQYF. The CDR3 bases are TGTGCCAGCAGTGAACTAGCGGGGGGGCAAGAGACCCAGTACTTC.